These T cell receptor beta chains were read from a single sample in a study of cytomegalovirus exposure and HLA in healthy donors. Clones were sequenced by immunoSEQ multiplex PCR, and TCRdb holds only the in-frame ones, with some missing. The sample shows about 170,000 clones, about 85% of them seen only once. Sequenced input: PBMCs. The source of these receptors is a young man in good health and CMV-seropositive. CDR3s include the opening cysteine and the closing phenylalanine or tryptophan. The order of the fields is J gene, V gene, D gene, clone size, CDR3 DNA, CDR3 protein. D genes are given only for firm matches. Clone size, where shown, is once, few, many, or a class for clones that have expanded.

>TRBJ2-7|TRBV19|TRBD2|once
TGTGCCAGGGGGGGAGCGCGGGAGAATTTCTACGAGCAGTACTTC
CARGGARENFYEQYF
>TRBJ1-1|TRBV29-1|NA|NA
TGCAGCGTTTTGGGAGAGTTCACTGAAGCTTTCTTT
CSVLGEFTEAFF
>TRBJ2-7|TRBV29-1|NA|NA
TGCAGCGTTGAACATCGGGACTCCTACGAGCAGTACTTC
CSVEHRDSYEQYF
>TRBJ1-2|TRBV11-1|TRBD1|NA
TGTGCCAGCAGCTTAACCCGCCCCGGACAGGACCATGGCTACACCTTC
CASSLTRPGQDHGYTF
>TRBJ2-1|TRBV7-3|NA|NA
TGTGCCAGCAGCTTAGGGCTTAACAATGAGCAGTTCTTC
CASSLGLNNEQFF
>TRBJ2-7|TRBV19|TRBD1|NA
TGTGCCAGTAGTATAGACGAACTGGGACAGCGCGAGCAGTACTTC
CASSIDELGQREQYF
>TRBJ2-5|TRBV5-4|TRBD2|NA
TGTGCCAGCAGCGGGGAGGGGATGGGAGAGACCCAGTACTTC
CASSGEGMGETQYF
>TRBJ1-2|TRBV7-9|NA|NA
TGTGCCAGCAGCGAACCAGCGTACCCCACAGGGACAAGCCTGGAGGGCTACACCTTC
CASSEPAYPTGTSLEGYTF
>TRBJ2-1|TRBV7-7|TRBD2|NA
TGTGCTAGCAGCTCGGGACTAGCGGGACATAATGAGCAGTTCTTC
CASSSGLAGHNEQFF
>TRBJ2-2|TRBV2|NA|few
TGTGCCAGCAGTCAGGGCCGACAGTACACCGGGGAGCTGTTTTTT
CASSQGRQYTGELFF
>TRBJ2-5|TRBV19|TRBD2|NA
TGTGCCAGCGGGACTAGCGGGAGAAAGACCCAGTACTTC
CASGTSGRKTQYF
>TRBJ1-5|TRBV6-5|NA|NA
TGTGCCAGCAGTTACGGGGGGTCTGGTGGTCAGCCCCAGCATTTT
CASSYGGSGGQPQHF
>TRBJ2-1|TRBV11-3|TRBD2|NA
TGTGCCAGCAGCTCAGAGCGGGAGGGCAATGAGCAGTTCTTC
CASSSEREGNEQFF
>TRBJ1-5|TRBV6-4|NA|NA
TGTGCCAGCAGTGACGGAGCCTATAGCAATCAGCCCCAGCATTTT
CASSDGAYSNQPQHF
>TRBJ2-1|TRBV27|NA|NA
TGTGCCAGCAGTTTTTCAGGGATCCATGAGCAGTTCTTC
CASSFSGIHEQFF
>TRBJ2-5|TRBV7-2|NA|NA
TGTGCCAGCAGTTCAAGGGTCGGTAGGGTAGCGGAGACCCAGTACTTC
CASSSRVGRVAETQYF
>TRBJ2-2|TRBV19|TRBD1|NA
TGTGCCAGTAGGACGGGGACAGGGGGCAAGGGGGAGCTGTTTTTT
CASRTGTGGKGELFF
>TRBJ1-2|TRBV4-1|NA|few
TGCGCCAGCAGACCGGGACTCACTAACTATGGCTACACCTTC
CASRPGLTNYGYTF
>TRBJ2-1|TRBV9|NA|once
TGTGCCAGCAGCGTAGGGTCCGGGGGAGGAAGCAATGAGCAGTTCTTC
CASSVGSGGGSNEQFF
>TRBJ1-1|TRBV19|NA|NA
TGTGCCAGTATCCCCTCCGTGGGAGGCACTGAAGCTTTCTTT
CASIPSVGGTEAFF
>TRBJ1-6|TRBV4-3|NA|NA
TGCGCCAGCAGCCAAGATTTTAGCTCCTATAATTCACCCCTCCACTTT
CASSQDFSSYNSPLHF
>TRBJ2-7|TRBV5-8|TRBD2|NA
TGTGCCAGCAGCGTAGCGGGAGGGCTGGGGTCCTACGAGCAGTACTTC
CASSVAGGLGSYEQYF
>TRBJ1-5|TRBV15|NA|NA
TGTGCCACCAGCAGAGAAGGCTCGAGGCAGCCCCAGCATTTT
CATSREGSRQPQHF
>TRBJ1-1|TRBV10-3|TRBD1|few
TGTGCCATCAGTGATTCAAATGTGCCGGGACAGGGGAACACTGAAGCTTTCTTT
CAISDSNVPGQGNTEAFF
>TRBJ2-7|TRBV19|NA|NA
TGTGCCAGTAGTATAGATCTTAGATTTGGCGAGCAGTACTTC
CASSIDLRFGEQYF
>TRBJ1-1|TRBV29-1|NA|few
TGCAGCGTTGACCTACTGTCTTTTGAAGCTTTCTTT
CSVDLLSFEAFF
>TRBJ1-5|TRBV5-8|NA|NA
TGTGCCAGCAGCTCATATTACAGGGTTGCCAATCAGCCCCAGCATTTT
CASSSYYRVANQPQHF
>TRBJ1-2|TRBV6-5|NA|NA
TGTGCCAGCAGTTACTCGGGAAGGAGGGCCTATGGCTACACCTTC
CASSYSGRRAYGYTF
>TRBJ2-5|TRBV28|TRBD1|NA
TGTGCCAGCAGCCTCAGGCTGGACAGGCGAGAGACCCAGTACTTC
CASSLRLDRRETQYF